These 14 T cell receptor beta chains share one sample of origin, sequenced in a study of cytomegalovirus exposure and HLA in healthy donors. Amplification used 60 Vbeta primers and 13 Jbeta primers. The repertoire was sequenced with immunoSEQ multiplex PCR; TCRdb's copy has only in-frame clones and lacks some. In the table there are over 95,000 clones, roughly 79% of which are singletons. The sequenced sample was PBMCs. These receptors were obtained from a man aged 35-49 years in good health and CMV-seronegative.

Regarding this clone: One end of the junction does not line up with germline, which may come from a read error. V usage is TRBV9 and J usage is TRBJ1-2; D not certain. Germline V CDR1 and CDR2: SGDLS, YYNGEE. CDR3 length: 15 residues. CDR3 DNA sequence: TGTGCCAGCAGCGTAGACAGCGGATTTAACTATAGCTACACCTTC. Its translation is CASSVDSGFNYSYTF. Supplemented by reference TRBV9 and TRBJ1-2, the full variable domain reads DSGVTQTPKHLITATGQRVTLRCSPRSGDLSVYWYQQSLDQGLQFLIQYYNGEERAKGNILERFSAQQFPDLHSELNLSSLELGDSALYFCASSVDSGFNYSYTFGSGTRLTVV.

The chain carries TRBV7-2 and TRBJ1-1; weak D call: TRBD1 (5 bases). Deletions cut 5 bases from V and 10 bases from J, with 17 bases between. The CDR3 totals 13 residues. Looked up from germline, CDR1 is SGHTA and CDR2 is FQGNSA. The DNA of the CDR3 is TGTGCCAGCAGCCGTGGGGGGGGGTCGGTAGCTTTCTTT. As protein: CASSRGGGSVAFF.

The V and J genes are TRBV27 and TRBJ2-3, with D unresolved. In germline, CDR1 is MNHEY, CDR2 SMNVEV (reference sequence). The germline V and J ends were trimmed by 4 bases and 0 bases, with 11 bases remaining between them. This CDR3 region has 15 residues. The CDR3 nucleotides read TGTGCCAGCAGTTCTCTTCTGCAGAGCACAGATACGCAGTATTTT. As protein: CASSSLLQSTDTQYF.

The chain carries TRBV18 and TRBJ1-1; 9 nucleotides align to TRBD1. Germline-derived CDR1 and CDR2 are KGHSH and LQKENI. The J segment lost 4 bases and the V segment lost 4 bases, leaving 10 bases of the junction unmatched. CDR3 length: 16 amino acids. The CDR3 protein is CASSQTGGWPGTEAFF. The CDR3, as DNA: TGTGCCAGCTCACAGACAGGGGGATGGCCTGGCACTGAAGCTTTCTTT.

The CDR3, as DNA: TGTGCCAGCAGCTTAGGGGGCGGGAATACCGGGGAGCTGTTTTTT. Translating gives CASSLGGGNTGELFF. V gene TRBV7-8 combines with J gene TRBJ2-2, with D perhaps TRBD2 (6 bases). CDR1 and CDR2 (germline): SGHVS, FQNEAQ. Trimming took 1 base from V and 5 from J, leaving 11 bases between them. CDR3 size: 15 residues.

The CDR3 coding sequence is TGTGCCAGCAGCCCGGCCGGGTGGACAGGGGTCCTCCGGGGGGGCTACACCTTC. Its protein product is CASSPAGWTGVLRGGYTF. This chain joins TRBV9 and TRBJ1-2; 9 bases are shared with TRBD1. CDR1 and CDR2 from the germline V gene are SGDLS and YYNGEE. The CDR3 sequence is 18 residues long. V shed 4 bases, J shed 8 bases, and the junction held 21 bases outside the gene matches.

This clone occurred a few times. This chain links TRBV5-6 with TRBJ2-1; TRBD2 matches at 7 bases. This CDR3 is built from 12 residues. Looked up from germline, CDR1 is SGHDT and CDR2 is YYEEEE. With V trimmed by 0 bases and J by 15 bases, 6 bases remained unmatched. The CDR3 bases are TGTGCCAGCAGCTTGGGTCCACTAGCGTGGTTCTTC. Protein product: CASSLGPLAWFF.

The count of this clone is one. The chain carries TRBV5-8 and TRBJ2-7; D gene uncertain. This CDR3 is 11 amino acids long. The germline CDR1 and CDR2 sequences are SGHTS and YDEGEE. V lost 2 bases to trimming and J lost 5 bases, with 5 bases between them. Written as DNA, the CDR3 is TGTGCCAGCAGCTTTTATCACGAGCAGTACTTC. Protein sequence: CASSFYHEQYF.

The V gene is TRBV9, the J gene TRBJ1-2; D gene unclear. The V end was cut by 1 base, the J end by 3 bases, with 7 bases between. The CDR3 loop spans 13 amino acids. The germline gives CDR1 SGDLS, CDR2 YYNGEE. The CDR3: CASSVLGDYGYTF. CDR3 DNA: TGTGCCAGCAGCGTACTCGGGGACTATGGCTACACCTTC.

The chain links TRBV30 to TRBJ1-1, with D unclear. Trimming removed 7 bases at V and 7 bases at J, with 7 bases between. The CDR3 covers 9 residues. Germline V gene lookup returns CDR1 GTSNPN and CDR2 SVGIG (reference sequence). As DNA, the CDR3 is TGTGCCTTCTACCGTGAAGCTTTCTTT. Amino acids: CAFYREAFF. Full variable domain (remainder filled in from reference TRBV30 and TRBJ1-1): SQTIHQWPATLVQPVGSPLSLECTVEGTSNPNLYWYRQAAGRGLQLLFYSVGIGQISSEVPQNLSASRPQDRQFILSSKKLLLSDSGFYLCAFYREAFFGQGTRLTVV.

The chain links TRBV19 to TRBJ1-5, with D possibly TRBD1 on 5 matching bases. V was cut by 2 bases and J by 5 bases, with 19 bases left in between. This CDR3 region has 17 residues. Germline lookup yields CDR1 LNHDA and CDR2 SQIVND (reference sequence). CDR3 DNA: TGTGCCAGTAGTATACCCGCGGTATTTTCGGGGGATCAGCCCCAGCATTTT. This gives the protein CASSIPAVFSGDQPQHF.

The V call is TRBV5-4, the J call TRBJ1-6, with TRBD1 identical over 7 bases. The CDR3 runs 14 residues. The V and J ends lost 4 bases and 5 bases, in that order; junction bases with no gene match: 3. Germline lookup yields CDR1 SGHNT and CDR2 YYREEE (reference sequence). Written as DNA, the CDR3 is TGTGCCAGCAGCAGGGACAGCCATAATTCACCCCTCCACTTT. Translated: CASSRDSHNSPLHF. The complete variable domain, with remaining parts taken from reference TRBV5-4 and TRBJ1-6, reads ETGVTQSPTHLIKTRGQQVTLRCSSQSGHNTVSWYQQALGQGPQFIFQYYREEENGRGNFPPRFSGLQFPNYSSELNVNALELDDSALYLCASSRDSHNSPLHFGNGTRLTVT.

CDR3 nucleotides: TGCGCCAGCAGCCAAACACAGGGTCTTGGTGAAAAACTGTTTTTT. Translated: CASSQTQGLGEKLFF. The V call is TRBV4-3, the J call TRBJ1-4; D perhaps matches TRBD1 (6 bases). The ends were cut back, 2 bases at V and 7 bases at J, with 14 bases in the middle. The germline gives CDR1 LGHNA, CDR2 YSLEER. The length of the CDR3 is 15 residues.

This clone was observed a single time. The chain employs TRBV6-5 and TRBJ2-3, with no clear D. The CDR3 is 13 residues long. Looked up from germline, CDR1 is MNHEY and CDR2 is SVGAGI. V shed 2 bases and J shed 6 bases, with 9 bases lying between them. Written as DNA, the CDR3 is TGTGCCAGCAGTTACAACCGGCGGGATACGCAGTATTTT. It encodes CASSYNRRDTQYF.